Here is one TCR beta chain with its context. Which antigen it targets is not known. Base qualities are not at hand, and no much larger clone is one base apart. The data were taken from a study of T cells in Graves' hyperthyroidism and ophthalmopathy (dated by TCRdb to the late 2010s). Turning to the overall study: TCR V-J signatures able to tell the groups apart were searched for in a discovery cohort of 100 or so patients, of whom 43 had Graves' ophthalmopathy and 57 had stable Graves' hyperthyroidism. Prospective prediction of ophthalmopathy was tested in an independent validation cohort consisting of roughly 20 hyperthyroidism patients and 15 to 17 patients who later progressed to ophthalmopathy. The 100 discovery patients were randomly divided into training and test sets at a 7:3 ratio. Thyroid tissue and blood T-cell repertoires from more than five Graves' hyperthyroidism patients were also compared in the study. Following sampling, methimazole starting at 30 mg daily was given to hyperthyroidism patients, and high-dose intravenous methylprednisolone was given to ophthalmopathy patients. The paper describes TCR Vbeta CDR3 sequencing of fewer than 150 peripheral blood samples, made up of some 40 ophthalmopathy patients, roughly 75 hyperthyroidism patients and approximately 17 progressor patients.

The study at large found these results: Sample size was not statistically predetermined, and blinding of investigators to group allocation was not performed. Most expanded thyroid clonotypes (frequency above 0.001) were also found in blood, which suggests that blood repertoires may mirror thyroid immune responses. During validation, the model predicted progression to ophthalmopathy a median of roughly six months ahead of onset, with around 71% sensitivity and roughly 75% specificity. Ophthalmopathy was separated from stable hyperthyroidism by a 13 V-J signature model, with over 85% sensitivity and 81% to 83% specificity obtained in cross-validation and 80%/75% obtained in testing.

Patients with uncontrolled infections, other autoimmune diseases, pregnancy or lactation were excluded. Diagnoses were established on the basis of clinical symptoms, serum thyroxine and TRAb, thyroid ultrasound, and orbital computed tomography. Total RNA was extracted with Trizol reagent, and quality was checked on an Agilent 2100 Bioanalyzer. The TCR beta CDR3 regions were amplified from the RNA transcripts. The TCR CDR3 was subjected to a first round of RT-PCR using the HTBI primer set and the Qiagen OneStep RT-PCR kit. A second multiplex PCR round built the libraries, followed by size selection and purification. The libraries were sequenced on an Illumina HiSeq2000 using paired-end 100 bp reads. Per the source publication's procedure: Raw data were processed with SOAPnuke, discarding reads with adapters, uncalled bases, mean Phred below 15, or no exact constant-primer or identifier match. COPE v1.2.5 was used to merge high-quality paired reads, and clonotypes were defined as unique nucleotide sequences. MiTCR v1.1 was used to align the clonotypes against IMGT TRBV, TRBD and TRBJ reference segments. The analysis included only V-J combinations with a frequency above 0.0001, which together covered around 99% of the repertoires. The TCS score was defined as the ratio of F50 (clonal expansion) to E x V (chaos), calculated using BLOSUM62-based TCRdist between CDR3 peptides within each V-J. Welch's t-statistics and random forest reduced roughly 500 V-J features to around 14, which were used in a naive Bayes classifier (R e1071). The similarity between thyroid and blood repertoires was quantified using the Morisita-Horn index. In-frame beta chains were kept once TCRdb had trimmed the public reads at Q25 with fastp and called clones with MiXCR. Here each entry gathers all rows of one CDR3 protein and keeps the most common genes and DNA. These V and J calls are TCRdb output, not the study's own analysis. Within this sample are about 570,000 distinct CDR3 sequences, with more than 45% of them counted one time only. 15% to 20% of the sample is in the top ten clones.

CDR1 is given as SQVTM and CDR2 as ANQGSEA, both from the germline V gene. Trimming removed 7 bases from V and 0 bases from J, leaving 6 bases between the germline ends. The CDR3 runs 11 amino acids, cysteine and phenylalanine included. The kept DNA is CDR3 alone, 33 bases in frame from the first base. The chain joins TRBV29-1 to TRBJ1-1; the D gene is not confidently resolved. The receptor's source is an adult woman with Graves' disease, either hyperthyroidism or ophthalmopathy (not recorded which). The source material was peripheral blood or thyroid tissue (not recorded which). This receptor has the CDR3 CSASVNTEAFF. The nucleotide sequence reads as follows: TGCAGCGCTTCAGTGAACACTGAAGCTTTCTTT.